The clone carrying this T cell receptor (beta chain) was seen only a few times. Its cognate antigen is unknown. The data were obtained in a study of T cells in Graves' hyperthyroidism and ophthalmopathy. Study-wide findings and caveats: Model output signaled ophthalmopathy a median roughly 6 months ahead of onset. Researchers found most expanded thyroid clonotypes above 0.001 in blood as well. Ophthalmopathy stood apart from stable hyperthyroidism in a 13 V-J model.

V was clipped by 2 bases and J by 8 bases; unmatched bases: 8. Looked up from germline, CDR1 is SGHTA and CDR2 is FQGTGA. This CDR3 has 15 residues. Diagnostic decisions used clinical symptoms, serum thyroxine and TRAb, thyroid ultrasound and orbital computed tomography. Template material for amplifying TCR beta CDR3 regions consisted of RNA transcripts. The HTBI primer set served for first-round RT-PCR of the TCR CDR3. MiXCR, run by TCRdb on the multiplex PCR reads, gives a single entry per CDR3 protein. The table shows about 660,000 distinct CDR3 sequences, with roughly 45% occurring only once. The TCR was taken from an adult man with Graves' disease, either hyperthyroidism or ophthalmopathy (not recorded which). The sequenced material came from peripheral blood or thyroid tissue (not recorded which). V and J are TRBV7-3 and TRBJ1-4; TRBD1 agrees at 7 bases. Here the CDR3 DNA reads TGTGCCAGCAGCTTAGTAGGACAGGCCGGGGAAAAACTGTTTTTT. Translation gives CASSLVGQAGEKLFF.